Below, 5 T cell receptor beta chains from the same sample are listed, as sequenced in a study of vaccination and CD4 T cells after COVID-19. Treatment of the sample: approximately 9-day PBMC culture with coronavirus spike peptide pools or control peptides (ViraFEST assay). Cultured CD4+ T cell DNA underwent sequencing with the Oncomine TCR Beta short-read assay. TCRdb reprocessed the PCR reads with MiXCR, giving one entry per CDR3 protein. Of 7,500 to 8,000 distinct CDR3 sequences listed, roughly 55% are singletons. The antigens these receptors bind are not known. Sequenced sample: CD4+ T cells from blood, cultured in vitro. The receptor source for this set is a human donor who had recovered from COVID-19.

The chain couples TRBV18 to TRBJ2-3, with D hard to call. Germline values: CDR1 KGHSH, CDR2 LQKENI. The CDR3 has 16 amino acids. V lost 3 bases and J 1 base, leaving 14 bases between the germline ends. CDR3: CASSPLAPGGTDTQYF. CDR3 nucleotide sequence: TGTGCCAGCTCACCCCTGGCCCCTGGGGGCACAGATACGCAGTATTTT.

The sample holds one count of this clonotype. CDR3 residues: CSAREGAGLGEQYF. Written as DNA, the CDR3 is TGCAGTGCTAGGGAAGGGGCGGGGCTGGGAGAGCAGTACTTC. V and J are TRBV20-1 and TRBJ2-7, with a tentative D call TRBD2 (6 bases). CDR1 is DFQATT, CDR2 SNEGSKA, per germline (reference sequence). CDR3 length equals 14 residues. Trimming shortened V by 3 bases and J by 7 bases, and 19 bases separated the two germline ends.

The chain uses TRBV11-2 and TRBJ2-7, with a weak D call TRBD1 (6 bases). The CDR3 covers 16 residues. Trimming pared 5 bases from V and 3 bases from J, leaving 20 bases between. Germline CDR1 reads SGHAT; CDR2 reads FQNNGV. This chain's CDR3 is CASSLSRQVTFYEQYF. The CDR3, as DNA: TGTGCCAGCAGCCTAAGCCGACAGGTCACTTTCTACGAGCAGTACTTC.

The chain joins TRBV5-1 to TRBJ2-5; D gene uncertain. CDR3 length equals 14 residues. The V end was cut by 2 bases, the J end by 1 base, with 9 bases between. The germline gives CDR1 SGHRS, CDR2 YFSETQ. This chain's CDR3 is CASSLGRSQETQYF. The CDR3 DNA reads TGCGCCAGCAGCTTAGGCAGGAGCCAAGAGACCCAGTACTTC.

This chain joins TRBV5-1 and TRBJ2-7, with 10 bases lining up with TRBD2. The CDR3 has 15 residues. The V segment lost 2 bases and the J segment 2 bases; nucleotides outside the gene matches: 4. Germline CDR1 reads SGHRS; CDR2 reads YFSETQ. CDR3 amino acids: CASSLLAGNAYEQYF. The CDR3 bases are TGCGCCAGCAGCTTACTAGCGGGGAATGCCTACGAGCAGTACTTC. Full variable domain (missing parts from reference TRBV5-1 and TRBJ2-7): KAGVTQTPRYLIKTRGQQVTLSCSPISGHRSVSWYQQTPGQGLQFLFEYFSETQRNKGNFPGRFSGRQFSNSRSEMNVSTLELGDSALYLCASSLLAGNAYEQYFGPGTRLTVT.